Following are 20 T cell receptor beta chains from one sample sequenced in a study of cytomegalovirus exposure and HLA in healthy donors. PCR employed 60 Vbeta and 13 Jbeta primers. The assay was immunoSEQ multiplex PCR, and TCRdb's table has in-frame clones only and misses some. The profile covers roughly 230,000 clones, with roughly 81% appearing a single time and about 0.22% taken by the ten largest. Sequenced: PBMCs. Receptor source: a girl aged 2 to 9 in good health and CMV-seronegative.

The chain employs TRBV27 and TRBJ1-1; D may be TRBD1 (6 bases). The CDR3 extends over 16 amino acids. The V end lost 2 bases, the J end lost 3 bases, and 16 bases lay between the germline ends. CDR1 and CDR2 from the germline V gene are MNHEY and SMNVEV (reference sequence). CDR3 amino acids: CASSLLLDRTHTEAFF. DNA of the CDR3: TGTGCCAGCAGTTTACTCTTAGACAGGACGCACACTGAAGCTTTCTTT.

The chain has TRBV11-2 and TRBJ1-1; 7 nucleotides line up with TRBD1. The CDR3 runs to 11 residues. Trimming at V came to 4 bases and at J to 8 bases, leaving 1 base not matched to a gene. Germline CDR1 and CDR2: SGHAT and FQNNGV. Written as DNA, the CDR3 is TGTGCCAGCAGCTGGGACAGCGAAGCTTTCTTT. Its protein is CASSWDSEAFF.

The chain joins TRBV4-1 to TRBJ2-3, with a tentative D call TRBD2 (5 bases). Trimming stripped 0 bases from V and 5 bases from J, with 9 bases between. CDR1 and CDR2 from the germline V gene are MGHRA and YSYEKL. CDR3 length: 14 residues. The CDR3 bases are TGCGCCAGCAGCCAAGACGCGGGTGGAGATACGCAGTATTTT. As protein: CASSQDAGGDTQYF.

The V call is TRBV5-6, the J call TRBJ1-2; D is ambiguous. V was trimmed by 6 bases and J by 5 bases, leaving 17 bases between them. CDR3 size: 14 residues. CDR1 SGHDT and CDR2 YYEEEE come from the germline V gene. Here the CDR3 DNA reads TGTGCCAGCATCGGTGAAAGCCTCGAATATGGCTACACCTTC. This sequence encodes CASIGESLEYGYTF.

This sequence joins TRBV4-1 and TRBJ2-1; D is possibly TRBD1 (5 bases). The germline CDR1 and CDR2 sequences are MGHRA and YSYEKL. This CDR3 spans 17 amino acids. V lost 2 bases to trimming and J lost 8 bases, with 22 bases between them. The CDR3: CASSQTAGIRQGDEQFF. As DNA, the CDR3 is TGCGCCAGCAGCCAAACGGCTGGAATACGCCAGGGTGATGAGCAGTTCTTC.

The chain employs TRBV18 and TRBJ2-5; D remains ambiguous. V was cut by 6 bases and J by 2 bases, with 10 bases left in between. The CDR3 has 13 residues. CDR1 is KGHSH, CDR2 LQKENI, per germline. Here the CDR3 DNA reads TGTGCCAGCTCGCCCGTCGGGCAAGAGACCCAGTACTTC. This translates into CASSPVGQETQYF.

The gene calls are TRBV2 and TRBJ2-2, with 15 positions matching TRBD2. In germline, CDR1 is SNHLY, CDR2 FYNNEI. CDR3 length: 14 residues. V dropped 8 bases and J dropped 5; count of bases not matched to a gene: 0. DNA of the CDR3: TGTGCCAGCGGACTAGCGGGGGGGACCGGGGAGCTGTTTTTT. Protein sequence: CASGLAGGTGELFF.

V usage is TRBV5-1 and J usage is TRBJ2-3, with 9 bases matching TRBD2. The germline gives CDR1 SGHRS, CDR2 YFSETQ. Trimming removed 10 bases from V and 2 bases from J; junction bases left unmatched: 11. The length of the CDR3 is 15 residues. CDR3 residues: CASRRASGATDTQYF. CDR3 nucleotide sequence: TGCGCCTCCCGGCGGGCTAGCGGGGCCACAGATACGCAGTATTTT.

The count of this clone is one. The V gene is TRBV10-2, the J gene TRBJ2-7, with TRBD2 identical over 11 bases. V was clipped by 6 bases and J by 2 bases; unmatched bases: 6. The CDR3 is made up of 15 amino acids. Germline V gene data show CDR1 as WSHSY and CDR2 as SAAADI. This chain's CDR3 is CASSVSGRGTYEQYF. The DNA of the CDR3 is TGCGCCAGCAGCGTTAGCGGGAGGGGAACCTACGAGCAGTACTTC.

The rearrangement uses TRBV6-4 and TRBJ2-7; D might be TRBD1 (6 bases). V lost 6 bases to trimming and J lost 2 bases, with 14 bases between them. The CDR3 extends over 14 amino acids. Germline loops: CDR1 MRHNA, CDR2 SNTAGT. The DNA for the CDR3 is TGTGCCAGCAGGGACAGCTCTTACCCCTACGAGCAGTACTTC. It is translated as CASRDSSYPYEQYF.

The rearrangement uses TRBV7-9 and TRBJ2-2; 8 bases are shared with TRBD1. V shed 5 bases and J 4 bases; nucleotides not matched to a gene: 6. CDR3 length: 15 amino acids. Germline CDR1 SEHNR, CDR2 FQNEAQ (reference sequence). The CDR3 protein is CASSLGQGGTGELFF. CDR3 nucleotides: TGTGCCAGCAGCCTCGGACAGGGCGGCACCGGGGAGCTGTTTTTT.

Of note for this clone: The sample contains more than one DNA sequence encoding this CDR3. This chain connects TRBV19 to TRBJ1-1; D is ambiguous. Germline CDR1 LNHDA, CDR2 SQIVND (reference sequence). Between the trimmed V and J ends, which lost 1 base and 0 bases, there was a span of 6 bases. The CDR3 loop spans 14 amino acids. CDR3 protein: CASSIGTVNTEAFF. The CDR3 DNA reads TGTGCCAGTAGTATAGGCACGGTGAACACTGAAGCTTTCTTT.

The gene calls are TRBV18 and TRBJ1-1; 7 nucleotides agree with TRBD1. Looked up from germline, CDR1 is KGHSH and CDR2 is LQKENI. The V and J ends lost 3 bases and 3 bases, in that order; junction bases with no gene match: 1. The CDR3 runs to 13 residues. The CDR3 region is CASSPGTDTEAFF. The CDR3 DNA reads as TGTGCCAGCTCACCTGGGACAGACACTGAAGCTTTCTTT.

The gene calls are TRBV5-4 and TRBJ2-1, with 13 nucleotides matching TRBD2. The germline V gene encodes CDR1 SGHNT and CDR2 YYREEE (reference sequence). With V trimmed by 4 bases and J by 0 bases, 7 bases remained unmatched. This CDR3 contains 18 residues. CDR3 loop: CASSAGLAGVGSYNEQFF. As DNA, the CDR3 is TGTGCCAGCAGCGCAGGACTAGCGGGAGTGGGCTCCTACAATGAGCAGTTCTTC.

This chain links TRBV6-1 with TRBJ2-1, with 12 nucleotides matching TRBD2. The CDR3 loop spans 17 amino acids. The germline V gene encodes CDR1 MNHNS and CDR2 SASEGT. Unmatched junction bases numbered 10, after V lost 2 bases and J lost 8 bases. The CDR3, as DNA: TGTGCCAGCAGTGAACCTCGGTTGACTAGCGGGAGTCATGAGCAGTTCTTC. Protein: CASSEPRLTSGSHEQFF.

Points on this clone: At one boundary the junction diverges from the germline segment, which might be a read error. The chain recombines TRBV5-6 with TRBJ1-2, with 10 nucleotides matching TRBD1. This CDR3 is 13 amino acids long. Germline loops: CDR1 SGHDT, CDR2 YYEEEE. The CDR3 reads CASSGDRGRRNDF. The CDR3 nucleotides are TGTGCCAGCAGCGGCGACAGGGGGCGCAGAAACGACTTC.

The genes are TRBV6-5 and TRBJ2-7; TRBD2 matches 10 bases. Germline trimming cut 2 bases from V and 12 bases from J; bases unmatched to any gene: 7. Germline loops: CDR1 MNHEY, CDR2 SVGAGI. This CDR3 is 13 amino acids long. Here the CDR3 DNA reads TGTGCCAGCAGTTACCGTAGCGGGACTAGCGTGTACTTC. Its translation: CASSYRSGTSVYF.

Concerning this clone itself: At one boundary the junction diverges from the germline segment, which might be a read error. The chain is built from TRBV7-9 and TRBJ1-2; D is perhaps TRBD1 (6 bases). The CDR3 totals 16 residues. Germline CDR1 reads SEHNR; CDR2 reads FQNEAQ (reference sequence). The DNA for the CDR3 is TGTTCCAGCAGCTCGGGTGGGACAACTATTAACTATGGCTACACCTTC. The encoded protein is CSSSSGGTTINYGYTF.

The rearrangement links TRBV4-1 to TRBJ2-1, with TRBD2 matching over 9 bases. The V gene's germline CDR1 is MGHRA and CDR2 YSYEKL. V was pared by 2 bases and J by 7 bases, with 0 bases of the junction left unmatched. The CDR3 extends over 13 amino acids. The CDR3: CASSQTSGNEQFF. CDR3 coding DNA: TGCGCCAGCAGCCAAACTAGCGGGAATGAGCAGTTCTTC.

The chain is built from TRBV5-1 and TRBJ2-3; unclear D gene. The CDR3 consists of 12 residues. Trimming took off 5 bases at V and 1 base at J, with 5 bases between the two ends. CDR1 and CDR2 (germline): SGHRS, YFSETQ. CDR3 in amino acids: CASSRGTDTQYF. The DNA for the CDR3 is TGCGCCAGCAGTCGGGGCACAGATACGCAGTATTTT.